These 8 T cell receptor beta chains share one sample of origin, sequenced in a study of T cells after yellow fever vaccination. One entry per CDR3 protein results from TCRdb running MiXCR on the 5' RACE reads. The sample has around 100,000 distinct CDR3 sequences, approximately 8.4% seen once. The starting material was CD8+ T cells sorted from PBMCs, obtained 45 days after the yellow fever booster vaccination. The receptors were gathered from a young man who received the YFV17D yellow fever vaccine.

This clonotype was found many times. The genes are TRBV28 and TRBJ2-3; 9 nucleotides align to TRBD1. Per the germline V gene, CDR1 is MDHEN and CDR2 is SYDVKM. The CDR3 is made up of 15 amino acids. Germline trimming cut 6 bases from V and 5 bases from J; bases unmatched to any gene: 9. In DNA form, the CDR3 reads TGTGCCAGCAGACGAACAGGGGGCGAGATAGATACGCAGTATTTT. Translated, it gives CASRRTGGEIDTQYF.

In this sample, this clonotype turned up a few times. The chain combines TRBV28 with TRBJ2-7, with 10 bases matching TRBD1. V was clipped by 3 bases and J by 4 bases; unmatched bases: 6. The germline V gene encodes CDR1 MDHEN and CDR2 SYDVKM. The CDR3 consists of 15 residues. CDR3 coding DNA: TGTGCCAGCAGTTTTCCGGGACAGGGGCGTTACGAGCAGTACTTC. It encodes CASSFPGQGRYEQYF.

At least ten counts were recorded for this clonotype. The V call is TRBV7-9, the J call TRBJ1-2; D might be TRBD1 (6 bases). CDR1 is SEHNR, CDR2 FQNEAQ, per germline (reference sequence). Deletions cut 5 bases from V and 1 base from J, with 8 bases between. The CDR3 has 13 residues. The chain's CDR3 is CASSKDSNYGYTF. Written as DNA, the CDR3 is TGTGCCAGCAGCAAGGACAGTAACTATGGCTACACCTTC.

This clonotype was recorded many times. The chain uses TRBV7-2 and TRBJ2-1; 10 nucleotides agree with TRBD2. This CDR3 is built from 15 residues. Germline values: CDR1 SGHTA, CDR2 FQGNSA. The trim removed 3 bases at V and 7 bases at J, leaving 6 bases unmatched. In nucleotides, the CDR3 is TGTGCCAGCAGCTTCAGTAGCGGGAGGTGGAATGAGCAGTTCTTC. It encodes CASSFSSGRWNEQFF.

This clonotype came up many times. This chain connects TRBV12-3 or TRBV12-4 to TRBJ2-3, with D possibly matching TRBD1 (5 bases). CDR3 length equals 12 residues. Trimming cost V 6 bases and J 6 bases, with 10 bases left between them. DNA of the CDR3: TGTGCCAGCAGAGGGGATTCGGATACGCAGTATTTT. This encodes CASRGDSDTQYF.

This clonotype has a count of ten or more. The chain employs TRBV9 and TRBJ2-7, with 8 nucleotides matching TRBD2. The CDR3 runs to 15 residues. V shed 4 bases and J 3 bases; nucleotides not matched to a gene: 9. The germline CDR1 and CDR2 sequences are SGDLS and YYNGEE. In DNA form, the CDR3 reads TGTGCCAGCAGCCCCTTAGCGGGAAATTACTACGAGCAGTACTTC. It encodes CASSPLAGNYYEQYF.

This clonotype was counted ten times or more. CDR3 loop: CASSMFRETQYF. CDR3 coding DNA: TGTGCCAGCTCTATGTTCAGAGAGACCCAGTACTTC. V and J are TRBV6-5 and TRBJ2-5; no clear D. V was trimmed by 8 bases and J by 4 bases, leaving 11 bases between them. The CDR3 runs to 12 residues. CDR1 and CDR2 (germline): MNHEY, SVGAGI.

In this sample, this clonotype turned up many times. V gene TRBV5-1 combines with J gene TRBJ2-1; TRBD2 agrees at 9 bases. Germline-derived CDR1 and CDR2 are SGHRS and YFSETQ. The junction had 0 bases not matched to a gene; V was cut back by 0 bases and J by 2 bases. The CDR3 length is 15 residues. CDR3 protein: CASSLASGTYNEQFF. Written as DNA, the CDR3 is TGCGCCAGCAGCTTGGCTAGCGGGACCTACAATGAGCAGTTCTTC.